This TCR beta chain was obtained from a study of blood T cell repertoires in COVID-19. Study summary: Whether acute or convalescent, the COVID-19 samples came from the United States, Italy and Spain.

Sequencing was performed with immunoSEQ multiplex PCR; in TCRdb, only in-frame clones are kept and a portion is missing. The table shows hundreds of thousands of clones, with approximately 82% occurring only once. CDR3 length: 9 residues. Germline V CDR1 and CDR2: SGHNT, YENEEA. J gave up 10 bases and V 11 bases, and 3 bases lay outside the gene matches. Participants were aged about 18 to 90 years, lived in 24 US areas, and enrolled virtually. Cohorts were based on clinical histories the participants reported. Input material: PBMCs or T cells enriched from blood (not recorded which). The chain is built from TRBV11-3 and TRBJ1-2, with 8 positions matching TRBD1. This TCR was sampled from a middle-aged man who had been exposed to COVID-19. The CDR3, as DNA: TGTGCCGGACAGGGAACCTACACCTTC. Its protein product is CAGQGTYTF.